Described below is a single T cell receptor beta chain sequence and its context. Profiling relied on immunoSEQ multiplex PCR, and the TCRdb table lists in-frame clones only, not all of them. Here the sample spans tens of thousands of clones, roughly nine tenths being singletons. This specimen belongs to a study of OX40 agonist ivuxolimab in advanced cancers. Germline-derived CDR1 and CDR2 are MDHEN and SYDVKM. The germline V and J ends were trimmed by 3 bases and 3 bases, with 10 bases remaining between them. The CDR3 has 14 residues. This receptor was identified in an adult with an advanced solid tumor such as melanoma, head and neck, liver or kidney cancer. Sequencing was performed on CD4+ or CD8+ T cells sorted from blood, taken in a trial of the OX40 agonist ivuxolimab. The chain recombines TRBV28 with TRBJ2-3; D not certain. CDR3 protein: CASSFLSGTDTQYF. CDR3 DNA sequence: TGTGCCAGCAGTTTTCTTAGTGGTACAGATACGCAGTATTTT.